The 21 T cell receptor beta chains below come from one sample, sequenced in a study of cytomegalovirus exposure and HLA in healthy donors. Primers: 60 Vbeta forward and 13 Jbeta reverse. Here immunoSEQ multiplex PCR was the method, and the copy in TCRdb shows in-frame clones only, minus some. The table shows about 120,000 clones, with roughly 9% occurring only once. What was sequenced was PBMCs. These receptors all come from a woman between 40 and 50 years old in good health and CMV-seropositive.

This clone was counted only a few times. The V gene is TRBV5-1, the J gene TRBJ2-3; TRBD1 aligns across 12 bases. Germline V gene data show CDR1 as SGHRS and CDR2 as YFSETQ. The CDR3 has 16 amino acids. V lost 4 bases, J lost 0 bases, and 3 bases stayed unmatched. The CDR3 DNA follows: TGCGCCAGCAGCCCGGGACAGGGGGCTAGCACAGATACGCAGTATTTT. Protein product: CASSPGQGASTDTQYF.

This rearrangement joins TRBV4-1 to TRBJ2-7; 9 nucleotides line up with TRBD1. J lost 3 bases, V lost 2 bases, and 8 bases had no gene match. Germline assignment: CDR1 MGHRA and CDR2 YSYEKL. CDR3 length: 16 residues. The CDR3 loop reads CASSQISGTGNYEQYF. Written as DNA, the CDR3 is TGCGCCAGCAGCCAAATAAGCGGGACAGGGAACTACGAGCAGTACTTC.

This chain links TRBV18 with TRBJ2-3; tentatively, D is TRBD1 (6 bases). The germline CDR1 and CDR2 sequences are KGHSH and LQKENI. Trimming took 3 bases from V and 6 from J, leaving 16 bases between them. The CDR3 has 15 residues. The CDR3 sequence is CASSPAGAFKDTQYF. As DNA, the CDR3 is TGTGCCAGCTCACCGGCAGGGGCCTTCAAGGATACGCAGTATTTT.

The J gene is TRBJ2-1, the V gene TRBV10-3; TRBD1 matches at 7 bases. CDR1 and CDR2 (germline): ENHRY, SYGVKD. After removal of 0 bases from V and 0 bases from J, the junction contained 2 bases not matched to a gene. The CDR3 length is 16 residues. The CDR3 sequence: CAISESTGSSYNEQFF. The DNA of the CDR3 is TGTGCCATCAGTGAGTCGACAGGGAGCTCCTACAATGAGCAGTTCTTC.

The chain carries TRBV6-5 and TRBJ2-1; 10 bases are a match to TRBD1. The J segment lost 5 bases and the V segment lost 7 bases, leaving 8 bases of the junction unmatched. Germline CDR1 reads MNHEY; CDR2 reads SVGAGI. The length of the CDR3 is 15 residues. DNA for the CDR3: TGTGCCAGCAAAACTATGGGACAGGGGAACAATGAGCAGTTCTTC. Its protein product is CASKTMGQGNNEQFF.

This chain joins TRBV4-1 and TRBJ1-1, with D possibly matching TRBD1 (5 bases). CDR3 length equals 14 residues. CDR1 MGHRA and CDR2 YSYEKL come from the germline V gene. Trimming shortened V by 6 bases and J by 1 base, and 12 bases separated the two germline ends. For the CDR3, the DNA is TGCGCCAGCAGTATGGGCAGGGCGAACACTGAAGCTTTCTTT. Protein: CASSMGRANTEAFF.

This CDR3 reads CASSPPGGYTEAFF. In DNA form, the CDR3 reads TGTGCCAGCAGCCCTCCAGGAGGGTATACTGAAGCTTTCTTT. The chain has TRBV7-2 and TRBJ1-1; D is unclear. Trimming left V 5 bases short and J 5 bases short, with 15 bases between. This CDR3 comprises 14 residues. The germline V gene has CDR1 SGHTA and CDR2 FQGNSA. The variable domain in full, completed from reference TRBV7-2 and TRBJ1-1, reads GAGVSQSPSNKVTEKGKDVELRCDPISGHTALYWYRQSLGQGLEFLIYFQGNSAPDKSGLPSDRFSAERTGGSVSTLTIQRTQQEDSAVYLCASSPPGGYTEAFFGQGTRLTVV.

This clone has more than one count but fewer than ten. The genes are TRBV5-6 and TRBJ1-3; 7 bases map to TRBD1. CDR1 and CDR2 (germline): SGHDT, YYEEEE. The V segment lost 5 bases and the J segment 3 bases; nucleotides outside the gene matches: 8. This CDR3 contains 15 residues. This chain's CDR3 is CASRNDRVNGNTIYF. The CDR3 DNA sequence: TGTGCCAGCAGAAATGACAGGGTAAATGGAAACACCATATATTTT.

This clone has a handful of counts. This rearrangement joins TRBV30 to TRBJ1-6; D gene uncertain. Trimming stripped 1 base from V and 8 bases from J, with 15 bases between. Germline V gives CDR1 GTSNPN, CDR2 SVGIG (reference sequence). CDR3 size: 15 residues. The DNA for the CDR3 is TGTGCCTGGAGTGGGGGAGGAGCCTGGGATTCACCCCTCCACTTT. Amino acid sequence: CAWSGGGAWDSPLHF.

The J gene is TRBJ2-7, the V gene TRBV6-1; TRBD1 is a possible D gene (5 bases). With 6 bases removed from V and 3 bases from J, the gap between germline ends came to 9 bases. Per the germline V gene, CDR1 is MNHNS and CDR2 is SASEGT. This CDR3 is built from 12 residues. The CDR3 loop is CASRQGDYEQYF. Here the CDR3 DNA reads TGTGCCAGCAGGCAGGGTGACTACGAGCAGTACTTC.

This chain links TRBV6-1 with TRBJ1-5; TRBD1 is a possible D gene (5 bases). Per the germline V gene, CDR1 is MNHNS and CDR2 is SASEGT. The CDR3 is 14 amino acids. Deletions cut 1 base from V and 15 bases from J, with 19 bases between. CDR3 sequence (DNA): TGTGCCAGCAGTGAAGTCGCCGGTGGGGGGTCAGGGCATTTT. It translates to CASSEVAGGGSGHF.

The V call is TRBV7-9, the J call TRBJ2-6; unclear D gene. Trimming cost V 3 bases and J 0 bases, with 6 bases left between them. The CDR3 sequence is 15 residues long. The germline CDR1 and CDR2 sequences are SEHNR and FQNEAQ (reference sequence). The CDR3 spells CASSLGSSGANVLTF. In DNA, the CDR3 is TGTGCCAGCAGCTTGGGCAGCTCTGGGGCCAACGTCCTGACTTTC. Complete variable domain (other parts from reference TRBV7-9 and TRBJ2-6): DTGVSQNPRHKITKRGQNVTFRCDPISEHNRLYWYRQTLGQGPEFLTYFQNEAQLEKSRLLSDRFSAERPKGSFSTLEIQRTEQGDSAMYLCASSLGSSGANVLTFGAGSRLTVL.

The CDR3 region is CASSYELNSPLHF. In DNA, the CDR3 is TGTGCCAGCAGTTATGAGCTGAATTCACCCCTCCACTTT. The chain joins TRBV6-6 to TRBJ1-6; D call uncertain. The CDR3 spans 13 residues. CDR1 and CDR2 (germline): MNHNY, SVGAGI (reference sequence). The V end was cut by 3 bases, the J end by 7 bases, with 7 bases between.

This clone occurred a few times. The rearrangement links TRBV7-2 to TRBJ2-2; 12 positions agree with TRBD1. V was pared by 4 bases and J by 3 bases, with 3 bases of the junction left unmatched. Per the germline V gene, CDR1 is SGHTA and CDR2 is FQGNSA. The CDR3 covers 16 residues. The CDR3 sequence is CASSSGQGADTGELFF. Here the CDR3 DNA reads TGTGCCAGCAGCTCGGGACAGGGGGCCGACACCGGGGAGCTGTTTTTT.

V is TRBV5-5 and J is TRBJ2-7; no clear D gene. The ends were cut back, 0 bases at V and 2 bases at J, with 12 bases in the middle. Germline assignment: CDR1 SGHKS and CDR2 YYEKEE (reference sequence). The CDR3 has 15 residues. CDR3 region: CASSLELSSTYEQYF. As DNA, the CDR3 is TGTGCCAGCAGCTTGGAGTTAAGCTCTACCTACGAGCAGTACTTC.

The rearrangement links TRBV6-5 to TRBJ1-5; D gene uncertain. V was pared by 5 bases and J by 1 base, with 12 bases between. This CDR3 comprises 15 residues. CDR1 is MNHEY, CDR2 SVGAGI, per germline. The CDR3 DNA follows: TGTGCCAGCAGTCTCGTCGGCGGGAGCAATCAGCCCCAGCATTTT. Amino acids: CASSLVGGSNQPQHF.

This clone turned up a few times. The rearrangement links TRBV27 to TRBJ1-2; tentatively, D is TRBD1 (5 bases). The CDR3 loop spans 16 amino acids. Per germline, CDR1 MNHEY and CDR2 SMNVEV (reference sequence). V lost 5 bases and J lost 1, with 17 bases in between. In nucleotides, the CDR3 is TGTGCCAGCAGTACCACACGACAGTTGATTAACTATGGCTACACCTTC. It translates to CASSTTRQLINYGYTF.

This clone was found a few times. This rearrangement joins TRBV5-4 to TRBJ1-1, with TRBD1 as a possible D gene (5 bases). The CDR3 runs 14 residues. Germline V gene sequence: CDR1 SGHNT, CDR2 YYREEE (reference sequence). V was clipped by 0 bases and J by 1 base, with 7 bases between them. CDR3 in amino acids: CASSLVQGNTEAFF. The CDR3 bases are TGTGCCAGCAGCTTGGTGCAGGGGAACACTGAAGCTTTCTTT.

J is TRBJ2-3 and V is TRBV14; 11 nucleotides line up with TRBD2. The length of the CDR3 is 16 residues. The ends lost 2 bases at V and 6 bases at J; junction bases unmatched: 7. From germline, CDR1 is SGHDN and CDR2 FVKESK. The CDR3 DNA reads as TGTGCCAGCAGCCAATTACTAGCGGGGGCGCAGGATACGCAGTATTTT. It specifies CASSQLLAGAQDTQYF.

The chain recombines TRBV14 with TRBJ1-4; D uncertain. Germline-derived CDR1 and CDR2 are SGHDN and FVKESK. This CDR3 has 15 residues. The V and J ends lost 1 base and 6 bases respectively, with 12 bases between them. Here the CDR3 DNA reads TGTGCCAGCAGCCAAGGGGTCGGGAGAGATGAAAAACTGTTTTTT. Translating it yields CASSQGVGRDEKLFF.

The V call is TRBV5-5, the J call TRBJ1-5, with a tentative D call TRBD1 (6 bases). CDR3 length: 14 amino acids. Trimming took off 4 bases at V and 5 bases at J, with 13 bases between the two ends. Germline assignment: CDR1 SGHKS and CDR2 YYEKEE (reference sequence). CDR3 protein: CASSPRTVDQPQHF. In nucleotides, the CDR3 is TGTGCCAGCAGCCCCAGGACAGTGGATCAGCCCCAGCATTTT.